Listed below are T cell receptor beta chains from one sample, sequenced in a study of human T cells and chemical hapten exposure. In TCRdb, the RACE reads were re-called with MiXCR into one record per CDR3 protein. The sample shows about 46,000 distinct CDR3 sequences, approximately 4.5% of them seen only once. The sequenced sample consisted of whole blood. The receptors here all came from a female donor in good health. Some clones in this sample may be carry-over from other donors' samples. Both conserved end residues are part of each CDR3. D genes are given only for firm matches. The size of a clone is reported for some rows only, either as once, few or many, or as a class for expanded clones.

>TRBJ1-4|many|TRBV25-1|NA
CASSEITNEKLFF
TGTGCCAGCAGTGAAATTACAAATGAAAAACTGTTTTTT
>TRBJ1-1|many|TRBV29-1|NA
CSVNRRGGTEAFF
TGCAGCGTTAATAGGAGGGGTGGAACTGAAGCTTTCTTT
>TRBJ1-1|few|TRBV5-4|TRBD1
CASSSGTGGTEAFF
TGTGCCAGCAGCTCCGGGACAGGGGGGACTGAAGCTTTCTTT
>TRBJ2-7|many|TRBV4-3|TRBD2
CASSQRLAGGYEQYF
TGCGCCAGCAGCCAAAGACTAGCGGGGGGCTACGAGCAGTACTTC
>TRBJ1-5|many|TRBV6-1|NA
CASSELIGGNQPQHF
TGTGCCAGCAGTGAACTTATTGGGGGCAATCAGCCCCAGCATTTT
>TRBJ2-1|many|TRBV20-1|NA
CSAVRGGAYNEQFF
TGCAGTGCGGTTAGGGGGGGGGCCTACAATGAGCAGTTCTTC
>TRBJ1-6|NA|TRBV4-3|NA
CASSQGSQGSSPLHF
TGCGCCAGCAGCCAAGGAAGTCAGGGGAGTTCACCCCTCCACTTT
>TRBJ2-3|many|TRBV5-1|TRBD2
CASSLGTGLAGGTTDTQYF
TGCGCCAGCAGCTTGGGCACGGGACTAGCGGGGGGGACCACAGATACGCAGTATTTT
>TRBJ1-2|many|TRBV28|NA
CASSFGAGAAGYTF
NA
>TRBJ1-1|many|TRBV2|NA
CASTARQWGLKMNTEAFF
TGTGCGAGCACAGCTAGGCAATGGGGGTTAAAGATGAACACTGAAGCTTTCTTT
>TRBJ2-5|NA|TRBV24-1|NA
CATSDGAQETQYF
TGTGCCACCAGTGATGGCGCCCAAGAGACCCAGTACTTC
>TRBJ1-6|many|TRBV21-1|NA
CASSGQRTLGRNSPLHF
TGTGCCAGCAGCGGACAGCGGACCCTAGGGCGCAATTCACCCCTCCACTTT
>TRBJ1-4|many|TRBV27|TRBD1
CASSWDRGHEKLFF
TGTGCCAGCAGTTGGGACAGGGGGCATGAAAAACTGTTTTTT
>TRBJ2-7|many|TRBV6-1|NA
CASSETFLEQYF
TGTGCCAGCAGTGAAACCTTTTTGGAGCAGTACTTC
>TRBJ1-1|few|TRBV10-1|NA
CASSDPRGRAAMNTEAFF
TGCGCCAGCAGTGACCCGCGGGGTCGAGCAGCTATGAACACTGAAGCTTTCTTT
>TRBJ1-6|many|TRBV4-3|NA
CASSHGTYNSPLHF
TGCGCCAGCAGCCACGGAACTTATAATTCACCCCTCCACTTT
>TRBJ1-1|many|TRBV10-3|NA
CAISESWTEAFF
TGTGCCATCAGTGAGTCTTGGACTGAAGCTTTCTTT
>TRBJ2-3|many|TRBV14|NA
CASSHLDTQYF
TGTGCCAGCAGCCACCTAGATACGCAGTATTTT
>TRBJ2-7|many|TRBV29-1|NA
CSVATLAGQNEQYF
TGCAGCGTTGCTACCTTGGCGGGGCAGAACGAGCAGTACTTC
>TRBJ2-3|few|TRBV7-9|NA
CASSHTLRTSTDTQYF
TGTGCCAGCAGCCATACCCTTAGGACCTCGACAGATACGCAGTATTTT
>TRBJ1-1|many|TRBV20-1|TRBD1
CSARPPTGVRTEAFF
TGCAGTGCTAGGCCTCCTACAGGGGTGAGGACTGAAGCTTTCTTT
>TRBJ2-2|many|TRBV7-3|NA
CASSSITGLNTGELFF
TGTGCCAGCAGCTCTATTACAGGACTAAACACCGGGGAGCTGTTTTTT
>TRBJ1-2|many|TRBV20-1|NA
CSARDRGGNYGYTF
TGCAGTGCTAGAGATCGCGGCGGGAACTATGGCTACACCTTC
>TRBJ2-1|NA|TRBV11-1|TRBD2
CASSLQRGGRINEQFF
TGTGCCAGCAGCTTACAGCGGGGGGGCCGTATCAATGAGCAGTTCTTC
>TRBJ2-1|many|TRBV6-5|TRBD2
CASSFGGGPGNEQFF
TGTGCCAGCAGTTTCGGGGGGGGGCCGGGCAATGAGCAGTTCTTC
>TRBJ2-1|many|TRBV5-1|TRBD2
CASSLASGGITEQFF
TGCGCCAGCAGCTTGGCTAGCGGGGGGATAACTGAGCAGTTCTTC
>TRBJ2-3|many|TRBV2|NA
CASRDDTDTQYF
TGTGCCAGCAGGGACGATACAGATACGCAGTATTTT
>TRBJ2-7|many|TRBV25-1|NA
CASNYEQYF
TGTGCCAGCAACTACGAGCAGTACTTC
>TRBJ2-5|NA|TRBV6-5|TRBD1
CASSFTGGETQYF
TGTGCCAGCAGTTTCACAGGGGGAGAGACCCAGTACTTC
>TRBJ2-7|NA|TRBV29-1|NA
CSVTPGRGSYEQYF
TGCAGCGTGACCCCGGGACGAGGGTCCTACGAGCAGTACTTC
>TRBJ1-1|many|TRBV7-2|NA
CASSVRGGVRAFF
TGTGCCAGCAGCGTCCGTGGAGGGGTGCGGGCTTTCTTT
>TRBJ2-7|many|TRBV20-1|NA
CSARVTGNEQYF
TGCAGTGCTAGAGTCACAGGGAACGAGCAGTACTTC
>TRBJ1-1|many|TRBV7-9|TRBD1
CASSSDLTGAGEAFF
TGTGCCAGCAGCTCCGACCTTACAGGGGCTGGTGAAGCTTTCTTT
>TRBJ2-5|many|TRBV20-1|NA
CSGTVQETQYF
TGCAGTGGGACAGTTCAAGAGACCCAGTACTTC
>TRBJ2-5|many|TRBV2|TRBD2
CASSEGRAGGISARETQYF
TGTGCCAGCAGTGAAGGGCGAGCGGGGGGGATCTCAGCTCGAGAGACCCAGTACTTC
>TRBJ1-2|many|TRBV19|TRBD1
CASSIVKGQGAYGYTF
TGTGCCAGTAGTATAGTGAAAGGACAGGGGGCCTATGGCTACACCTTC